These 21 T cell receptor beta chains came from one sample sequenced in a study of blood T cell repertoires in COVID-19. The data were produced by immunoSEQ multiplex PCR, yet TCRdb's version contains in-frame clones alone and is incomplete. Of about 200,000 clones in the sample, 80% to 90% were seen once. Material for sequencing was peripheral blood. These TCRs come from a human donor in a cohort sampled during active COVID-19.

The chain links TRBV5-1 to TRBJ2-7; 8 bases map to TRBD1. The germline gives CDR1 SGHRS, CDR2 YFSETQ. This CDR3 has 15 amino acids. Unmatched junction bases numbered 5, after V lost 2 bases and J lost 1 base. The CDR3 coding sequence is TGCGCCAGCAGCTTAGGACAGGGACATTCCTACGAGCAGTACGTC. Residues: CASSLGQGHSYEQYV.

The chain uses TRBV6-1 and TRBJ2-2; 8 bases align to TRBD2. V was pared by 1 base and J by 5 bases, with 3 bases of the junction left unmatched. Germline V gene data show CDR1 as MNHNS and CDR2 as SASEGT. The length of the CDR3 is 15 residues. This CDR3 reads CASSEVAGQTGELFF. The CDR3 nucleotides are TGTGCCAGCAGTGAAGTAGCGGGGCAAACCGGGGAGCTGTTTTTT.

The V call is TRBV18, the J call TRBJ1-1; TRBD1 agrees at 10 bases. The CDR3 consists of 18 residues. V lost 2 bases and J lost 1; bases outside the gene matches: 10. Per the germline V gene, CDR1 is KGHSH and CDR2 is LQKENI. CDR3 nucleotides: TGTGCCAGCTCACCAGCTCTGGGACAGGGGCGGTCGAACACTGAAGCTTTCTTT. Protein: CASSPALGQGRSNTEAFF. Supplemented by reference TRBV18 and TRBJ1-1, the full variable domain reads NAGVMQNPRHLVRRRGQEARLRCSPMKGHSHVYWYRQLPEEGLKFMVYLQKENIIDESGMPKERFSAEFPKEGPSILRIQQVVRGDSAAYFCASSPALGQGRSNTEAFFGQGTRLTVV.

The gene calls are TRBV29-1 and TRBJ1-2; a weak D match, TRBD1 (6 bases). CDR1 and CDR2 (germline): SQVTM, ANQGSEA. The CDR3 length is 13 residues. V gave up 3 bases and J gave up 4 bases, with 12 bases separating them. CDR3 region: CSVDQDSLYGYTF. The CDR3 nucleotides are TGCAGCGTTGATCAGGACAGTCTCTATGGCTACACCTTC.

V usage is TRBV10-2 and J usage is TRBJ1-5, with a possible D match to TRBD1 (6 bases). The CDR3 sequence is 15 residues long. Germline lookup yields CDR1 WSHSY and CDR2 SAAADI. The V gene lost 7 bases and the J gene lost 0 bases, with 13 bases spanning the gap. Here the CDR3 DNA reads TGCGCCAGCAACCGGGACACCCATAGCAATCAGCCCCAGCATTTT. Amino acid sequence: CASNRDTHSNQPQHF.

The chain links TRBV5-1 to TRBJ2-5, with 8 nucleotides matching TRBD1. This CDR3 is built from 16 residues. Trimming at V came to 5 bases and at J to 2 bases, leaving 11 bases not matched to a gene. The germline CDR1 and CDR2 sequences are SGHRS and YFSETQ. The CDR3 here is CASRAGGQGAQETQYF. The CDR3 DNA reads as TGCGCCAGCAGAGCCGGCGGACAGGGCGCGCAAGAGACCCAGTACTTC.

This clone was counted only a few times. A much larger clone sits a single nucleotide away, making a read error possible. This sample also contains other DNA sequences that code for the same CDR3. CDR3 region: CASSLDGTGETEAFF. In DNA, the CDR3 is TGTGCCAGCAGCTTAGATGGGACAGGGGAGACTGAAGCTTTCTTT. This rearrangement joins TRBV7-2 to TRBJ1-1; 10 positions agree with TRBD1. Trimming cost V 1 base and J 5 bases; bases outside gene matches: 4. CDR3 size: 15 residues. CDR1 SGHTA and CDR2 FQGNSA come from the germline V gene.

The chain links TRBV18 to TRBJ2-1; D is uncertain. Trimming stripped 1 base from V and 0 bases from J, with 7 bases between. The germline V gene has CDR1 KGHSH and CDR2 LQKENI. The length of the CDR3 is 15 residues. The CDR3 nucleotides are TGTGCCAGCTCACCACTCTTGAGCTCCTACAATGAGCAGTTCTTC. Its translation is CASSPLLSSYNEQFF. Looking up the rest from reference TRBV18 and TRBJ2-1 gives the full variable domain: NAGVMQNPRHLVRRRGQEARLRCSPMKGHSHVYWYRQLPEEGLKFMVYLQKENIIDESGMPKERFSAEFPKEGPSILRIQQVVRGDSAAYFCASSPLLSSYNEQFFGPGTRLTVL.

The chain uses TRBV28 and TRBJ1-2; 7 bases match TRBD1. Trimming took 6 bases from V and 5 from J; bases not matched to a gene: 9. The germline V gene has CDR1 MDHEN and CDR2 SYDVKM. The CDR3 sequence is 14 residues long. CDR3 protein: CASRRQGISYGYTF. CDR3 bases: TGTGCCAGCAGACGACAGGGAATAAGTTATGGCTACACCTTC.

This clone was detected once. V is TRBV6-5 and J is TRBJ2-3, with a weak D call TRBD1 (6 bases). Germline V gene sequence: CDR1 MNHEY, CDR2 SVGAGI. The CDR3 length is 14 residues. The germline V and J ends were trimmed by 4 bases and 0 bases, with 8 bases remaining between them. The CDR3 here is CASSSTGSTDTQYF. In DNA, the CDR3 is TGTGCCAGCAGTTCGACAGGAAGCACAGATACGCAGTATTTT.

This clone has only a few counts. At one of its ends the junction is not consistent with the germline gene, which may arise from a read error. The gene calls are TRBV7-7 and TRBJ1-1; 9 bases fit TRBD1. The V gene's germline CDR1 is SSHAT and CDR2 FNYEAQ (reference sequence). This CDR3 contains 15 residues. For the CDR3, the DNA is TGTGCTAGCAGCCCTAAAAGACAGGGGGTCACTGAAGCTTTCTTT. It yields the protein CASSPKRQGVTEAFF.

The J gene is TRBJ2-5, the V gene TRBV5-1; D might be TRBD2 (5 bases). The V gene lost 2 bases and the J gene lost 5 bases, with 10 bases spanning the gap. This CDR3 has 13 residues. From germline, CDR1 is SGHRS and CDR2 YFSETQ. CDR3 sequence (DNA): TGCGCCAGCAGCTTTCAACCGGGGGAGACCCAGTACTTC. Translated, it gives CASSFQPGETQYF.

This chain uses TRBV5-1 with TRBJ2-5; D gene ambiguous. Trimming shortened V by 3 bases and J by 5 bases, and 8 bases separated the two germline ends. Germline V CDR1 and CDR2: SGHRS, YFSETQ. This CDR3 is built from 12 residues. CDR3 in amino acids: CASSWVGETQYF. The CDR3 DNA reads TGCGCCAGCAGCTGGGTCGGGGAGACCCAGTACTTC.

The sample holds a few counts of this clone. The V call is TRBV6-2 or TRBV6-3, the J call TRBJ1-1, with D maybe TRBD1 (5 bases). CDR3 size: 13 residues. With 2 bases removed from V and 8 bases from J, the gap between germline ends came to 12 bases. Germline CDR1 MNHEY, CDR2 SVGEGT. The CDR3 sequence: CASSYPSGGEAFF. The DNA of the CDR3 is TGTGCCAGCAGTTACCCAAGTGGGGGGGAAGCTTTCTTT.

The chain recombines TRBV3-1 (or the pseudogene TRBV3-2) with TRBJ2-5, with 8 nucleotides matching TRBD1. Germline V gene sequence: CDR1 LGHDT, CDR2 YNNKEL (reference sequence). J gave up 4 bases and V 2 bases, and 3 bases lay outside the gene matches. This CDR3 has 14 amino acids. The CDR3, as DNA: TGTGCCAGCAGCCAAATTACAGGGGGAGAGACCCAGTACTTC. Amino acids: CASSQITGGETQYF.

CDR3 nucleotide sequence: TGTGCCAGCAGTTTCGAGGGGGACAGGGGATACACTGAAGCTTTCTTT. Translating gives CASSFEGDRGYTEAFF. The chain has TRBV28 and TRBJ1-1; 10 bases are shared with TRBD1. V was pared by 3 bases and J by 3 bases, with 7 bases of the junction left unmatched. The CDR3 has 16 residues. CDR1 is MDHEN and CDR2 is SYDVKM in the germline V gene.

The chain is built from TRBV6-1 and TRBJ2-7, with 9 bases identical to TRBD1. In germline, CDR1 is MNHNS, CDR2 SASEGT. J was trimmed by 0 bases and V by 0 bases; bases with no gene match: 9. The CDR3 is 18 residues long. CDR3 amino acids: CASSEALLGTGISYEQYV. The DNA of the CDR3 is TGTGCCAGCAGTGAAGCGTTATTGGGGACAGGGATCTCCTACGAGCAGTACGTC.

The chain links TRBV18 to TRBJ2-2; no firm D call. Trimming removed 6 bases at V and 9 bases at J, with 14 bases between. This CDR3 is 13 amino acids long. Per the germline V gene, CDR1 is KGHSH and CDR2 is LQKENI. The CDR3 reads CASSQNIDRELFF. For the CDR3, the DNA is TGTGCCAGCTCTCAAAACATCGACAGGGAGCTGTTTTTT.

The J gene is TRBJ1-2, the V gene TRBV7-2; D is uncertain. Trimming removed 3 bases from V and 0 bases from J, with 8 bases in between. This CDR3 region has 14 residues. Germline lookup yields CDR1 SGHTA and CDR2 FQGNSA. Here the CDR3 DNA reads TGTGCCAGCAGCTTTCGTCAGGCTAACTATGGCTACACCTTC. Translated: CASSFRQANYGYTF.

The V call is TRBV5-1, the J call TRBJ2-7, with a weak D call TRBD1 (5 bases). The CDR3 loop spans 14 amino acids. The V gene lost 3 bases and the J gene lost 4 bases, with 14 bases spanning the gap. CDR1 is SGHRS, CDR2 YFSETQ, per germline. For the CDR3, the DNA is TGCGCCAGCAGCTACAGGATAAATGGGTACGAGCAGTACTTC. Translation gives CASSYRINGYEQYF.

The rearrangement uses TRBV30 and TRBJ2-3; weak D call: TRBD1 (6 bases). The CDR3 extends over 12 amino acids. The V end was cut by 8 bases, the J end by 4 bases, with 13 bases between. Germline-derived CDR1 and CDR2 are GTSNPN and SVGIG (reference sequence). CDR3 coding DNA: TGTGCCCGTCAGGGGCCGGCAGATACGCAGTATTTT. It codes for CARQGPADTQYF.